The 19 T cell receptor beta chains listed next were all sequenced from one sample in a study of cytotoxic CD8 clonotypes in ibrutinib-treated CLL. Profiling relied on immunoSEQ multiplex PCR, and the TCRdb table lists in-frame clones only, not all of them. Of about 150,000 clones listed, 79% are singletons. Source: PBMCs, taken after 12 months of ibrutinib treatment. These receptors originate from a human donor with chronic lymphocytic leukemia.

This clone has only a few counts. CDR3 in DNA: TGTGCCAGCATTTCCCGACTAGAATATGGCTACACCTTC. Translating it yields CASISRLEYGYTF. The V gene is TRBV6-1, the J gene TRBJ1-2; D is unclear. The CDR3 is made up of 13 amino acids. Trimming stripped 7 bases from V and 5 bases from J, with 14 bases between. CDR1 MNHNS and CDR2 SASEGT come from the germline V gene.

CDR3 DNA: TGCGCCAGCAGCTTGAGTTCATTGGGACAGGCGGAGCAGTACTTC. Its translation is CASSLSSLGQAEQYF. This chain uses TRBV5-1 with TRBJ2-7; 8 bases agree with TRBD1. CDR1 and CDR2 from the germline V gene are SGHRS and YFSETQ. The length of the CDR3 is 15 residues. The junction had 10 bases not matched to a gene; V was cut back by 1 base and J by 7 bases.

The chain employs TRBV7-9 and TRBJ2-1, with 13 bases aligning to TRBD2. The V segment lost 1 base and the J segment 2 bases; nucleotides outside the gene matches: 2. CDR1 is SEHNR, CDR2 FQNEAQ, per germline (reference sequence). The CDR3 has 17 residues. The CDR3 region has the DNA TGTGCCAGCAGCTTAGGAGGACTAGCGGGAGCCTACAATGAGCAGTTCTTC. Amino acid sequence: CASSLGGLAGAYNEQFF.

The CDR3 region is CASNEGLYNEQFF. Written as DNA, the CDR3 is TGTGCCAGTAACGAAGGACTTTACAATGAGCAGTTCTTC. This chain connects TRBV19 to TRBJ2-1; D perhaps matches TRBD2 (5 bases). CDR3 length: 13 amino acids. CDR1 is LNHDA and CDR2 is SQIVND in the germline V gene (reference sequence). V dropped 7 bases and J dropped 4 bases, with 11 bases sitting between them.

V gene TRBV4-2 combines with J gene TRBJ2-5; 10 positions agree with TRBD2. The CDR3 is 15 amino acids. The V gene's germline CDR1 is LGHNA and CDR2 YNFKEQ. The trim removed 5 bases at V and 4 bases at J, leaving 7 bases unmatched. In DNA, the CDR3 is TGTGCCAGCAGCTCCCCCCTAGCGGGAGTAGAGACCCAGTACTTC. Protein sequence: CASSSPLAGVETQYF.

This chain connects TRBV11-2 to TRBJ1-2; D perhaps matches TRBD1 (5 bases). Germline V CDR1 and CDR2: SGHAT, FQNNGV. The V and J ends lost 5 bases and 7 bases respectively, with 11 bases between them. CDR3 length: 12 residues. The DNA for the CDR3 is TGTGCCAGCAGCCCGGGGGGGATTGGCTACACCTTC. Its protein product is CASSPGGIGYTF.

This clone has just one count. As DNA, the CDR3 is TGTGCCAGCTCACCATACTCCCGGAAGCACGGGGAGCTGTTTTTT. The encoded protein is CASSPYSRKHGELFF. The V gene is TRBV18, the J gene TRBJ2-2; D is undetermined. V was cut by 2 bases and J by 7 bases, with 14 bases left in between. The CDR3 consists of 15 residues. Germline assignment: CDR1 KGHSH and CDR2 LQKENI.

The chain employs TRBV7-2 and TRBJ2-2; D is unclear. Trimming removed 1 base from V and 3 bases from J, with 6 bases in between. This CDR3 contains 14 residues. The germline V gene encodes CDR1 SGHTA and CDR2 FQGNSA. Written as DNA, the CDR3 is TGTGCCAGCAGCTTAGTCCCGGACACCGGGGAGCTGTTTTTT. Its translation is CASSLVPDTGELFF. The variable domain in full, with the rest retrieved from reference TRBV7-2 and TRBJ2-2, is GAGVSQSPSNKVTEKGKDVELRCDPISGHTALYWYRQSLGQGLEFLIYFQGNSAPDKSGLPSDRFSAERTGGSVSTLTIQRTQQEDSAVYLCASSLVPDTGELFFGEGSRLTVL.

The chain employs TRBV7-2 and TRBJ2-7, with a tentative D call TRBD2 (5 bases). V was trimmed by 3 bases and J by 4 bases, leaving 10 bases between them. CDR1 and CDR2 from the germline V gene are SGHTA and FQGNSA. This CDR3 spans 13 amino acids. As DNA, the CDR3 is TGTGCCAGCAGCTTTGCCGGGGATTACGAGCAGTACTTC. This sequence encodes CASSFAGDYEQYF.

The chain is built from TRBV28 and TRBJ2-5, with 7 bases fitting TRBD1. V was pared by 3 bases and J by 3 bases, with 4 bases of the junction left unmatched. Germline V gene lookup returns CDR1 MDHEN and CDR2 SYDVKM. The CDR3 sequence is 14 residues long. The CDR3 reads CASSFIGGKETQYF. The CDR3 nucleotides are TGTGCCAGCAGTTTTATAGGGGGCAAAGAGACCCAGTACTTC. Combining the CDR3 with reference TRBV28 and TRBJ2-5 gives the whole variable domain DVKVTQSSRYLVKRTGEKVFLECVQDMDHENMFWYRQDPGLGLRLIYFSYDVKMKEKGDIPEGYSVSREKKERFSLILESASTNQTSMYLCASSFIGGKETQYFGPGTRLLVL.

The gene calls are TRBV9 and TRBJ2-1; perhaps TRBD2 as D (6 bases). In germline, CDR1 is SGDLS, CDR2 YYNGEE. The CDR3 length is 13 residues. The V end was cut by 3 bases, the J end by 5 bases, with 9 bases between. The DNA for the CDR3 is TGTGCCAGCAGCGGTTTAGCGGACAATGAGCAGTTCTTC. This sequence encodes CASSGLADNEQFF.

This chain connects TRBV10-3 to TRBJ2-7; the D gene is possibly TRBD2 (6 bases). Germline CDR1 and CDR2: ENHRY and SYGVKD. V lost 6 bases to trimming and J lost 2 bases, with 14 bases between them. CDR3 length: 14 amino acids. The CDR3 DNA reads as TGTGCCATCAGACCGGACTATTCCGCCTACGAGCAGTACTTC. Translated, it gives CAIRPDYSAYEQYF.

The sample holds one count of this clone. The chain's CDR3 is CATSPVPPKSYEQYF. The DNA for the CDR3 is TGTGCCACCAGCCCCGTGCCCCCGAAATCCTACGAGCAGTACTTC. This chain uses TRBV15 with TRBJ2-7; the D is unclear. Trimming cost V 5 bases and J 1 base, with 15 bases left between them. Per germline, CDR1 LNHNV and CDR2 YYDKDF (reference sequence). The CDR3 contains 15 residues.

Only a few counts were recorded for this clone. The chain uses TRBV7-8 and TRBJ1-3; tentative D call: TRBD1 (5 bases). Germline-derived CDR1 and CDR2 are SGHVS and FQNEAQ. Trimming took off 0 bases at V and 0 bases at J, with 6 bases between the two ends. The CDR3 runs to 15 residues. CDR3 residues: CASSLAGASGNTIYF. The CDR3 coding sequence is TGTGCCAGCAGCTTAGCCGGGGCCTCTGGAAACACCATATATTTT.

The chain combines TRBV7-6 with TRBJ2-3; possible D gene TRBD2, 6 bases. Germline CDR1 is SGHVS and CDR2 is FNYEAQ. V lost 4 bases and J lost 3, with 14 bases in between. The CDR3 contains 15 residues. Written as DNA, the CDR3 is TGTGCCAGCAGCTGGACCCGAAGCGGGACAGATACGCAGTATTTT. Its translation is CASSWTRSGTDTQYF. The entire variable domain, with the rest obtained from reference TRBV7-6 and TRBJ2-3, is as follows: GAGVSQSPRYKVTKRGQDVALRCDPISGHVSLYWYRQALGQGPEFLTYFNYEAQQDKSGLPNDRFSAERPEGSISTLTIQRTEQRDSAMYRCASSWTRSGTDTQYFGPGTRLTVL.

The gene calls are TRBV19 and TRBJ2-5, with 9 bases fitting TRBD1. The CDR3 runs to 13 residues. Germline values: CDR1 LNHDA, CDR2 SQIVND (reference sequence). Trimming at V came to 7 bases and at J to 5 bases, leaving 5 bases not matched to a gene. The CDR3 is CASKRTGVETQYF. Written as DNA, the CDR3 is TGTGCCAGTAAGCGGACAGGGGTGGAGACCCAGTACTTC.

This chain joins TRBV19 and TRBJ2-2; no reliable D call. Germline V gives CDR1 LNHDA, CDR2 SQIVND (reference sequence). The germline V and J ends were trimmed by 6 bases and 0 bases, with 5 bases remaining between them. CDR3 length equals 13 residues. CDR3 sequence (DNA): TGTGCCAGTAGAAGGCCGAACACCGGGGAGCTGTTTTTT. It codes for CASRRPNTGELFF.

This clone was counted a few times. This chain links TRBV5-1 with TRBJ2-1; D possibly uses TRBD1 or TRBD2 (6 bases each). Germline CDR1 and CDR2: SGHRS and YFSETQ. CDR3 length equals 17 residues. V shed 4 bases and J shed 7 bases, with 24 bases lying between them. Written as DNA, the CDR3 is TGCGCCAGCAGCCGGGGGTTCAACACCCAGGGGATTAATGAGCAGTTCTTC. Its protein product is CASSRGFNTQGINEQFF.

The chain joins TRBV6-5 to TRBJ1-3; D uncertain. CDR3 length: 14 amino acids. Trimming cost V 0 bases and J 3 bases, with 6 bases left between them. Germline V gene sequence: CDR1 MNHEY, CDR2 SVGAGI. The CDR3 sequence is CASSYSGSGNTIYF. The CDR3 region has the DNA TGTGCCAGCAGTTACTCCGGGAGTGGAAACACCATATATTTT.